This TCR beta chain was documented in a study of tumor-infiltrating lymphocytes in primary liver carcinoma. Study outcomes and limitations: Among the pair types, tumor region pairs showed more overlap than tumor-adjacent and tumor-blood pairs.

Scientists recovered RNA and DNA together from roughly 21-30 mg of unsorted bulk tissue. Each tumor specimen held more than 80% viable tumor cells. In its sample, this clonotype was seen many times. Its antigen is as yet unknown. This CDR3 has 14 residues. CDR1 is SGHKS, CDR2 YYEKEE, per germline (reference sequence). V lost 0 bases and J 2 bases, leaving 8 bases between the germline ends. The authors made TCR beta cDNA from roughly 480 ng total RNA with a constant-region primer. Libraries covering TCR beta were generated through three nested multiplex PCR rounds (using a slightly modified ARM-PCR). The opening two PCR rounds, approximately 10 cycles each, paired TRBV1-TRBV30 forward primers with a C-beta reverse primer. A single record per CDR3 protein comes from TCRdb applying MiXCR to the multiplex PCR reads. The sample consists of about 130,000 distinct CDR3 sequences, around 64% of them appearing once.

The sequence came from an older woman with primary liver carcinoma and hepatitis B virus infection. Sequenced: liver tumor tissue from sampling region 3. Noted subset: tumor region T3, left-lateral pole. The V call is TRBV5-5, the J call TRBJ1-2; no clear D gene. CDR3 nucleotide sequence: TGTGCCAGCAGCTTGGGGACTGGGAACTATGGCTACACCTTC. Encoded protein: CASSLGTGNYGYTF.